The 26 T cell receptor beta chains given below trace back to one sample, sequenced in a study of cytomegalovirus exposure and HLA in healthy donors. TCRdb's copy holds only in-frame clones and misses some; the assay was immunoSEQ multiplex PCR. The sample consists of 45,000 to 70,000 clones, about 92% of them appearing once. Sequencing was done on a sample of PBMCs. Every receptor here comes from a woman younger than 35 in good health and CMV-seronegative.

This clone was found once. The chain employs TRBV6-6 and TRBJ2-7; TRBD2 aligns across 8 bases. The trim removed 10 bases at V and 3 bases at J, leaving 8 bases unmatched. The CDR3 runs 13 residues. Germline CDR1 reads MNHNY; CDR2 reads SVGAGI (reference sequence). The CDR3 nucleotides read TGTGCCACCTCCTGGCGGGGGGACTACGAGCAGTACTTC. Protein: CATSWRGDYEQYF.

The rearrangement uses TRBV5-4 and TRBJ1-3; D might be TRBD1 (6 bases). CDR1 and CDR2 (germline): SGHNT, YYREEE (reference sequence). CDR3 length: 16 amino acids. V dropped 6 bases and J dropped 0 bases, with 16 bases sitting between them. CDR3 protein: CASNLGGGSSGNTIYF. CDR3 in DNA: TGTGCCAGCAACCTGGGGGGCGGGAGCTCTGGAAACACCATATATTTT.

The rearrangement links TRBV25-1 to TRBJ2-2, with D uncertain. V dropped 7 bases and J dropped 8 bases, with 8 bases sitting between them. Germline V lookup: CDR1 MGHDK, CDR2 SYGVNS. The CDR3 is made up of 11 amino acids. The CDR3 spells CASTLVGELFF. The DNA of the CDR3 is TGTGCCAGCACCTTAGTGGGGGAGCTGTTTTTT.

The chain joins TRBV7-9 to TRBJ2-2, with a weak D call TRBD2 (5 bases). CDR3 length: 18 residues. V gave up 2 bases and J gave up 4 bases, with 20 bases separating them. Germline-derived CDR1 and CDR2 are SEHNR and FQNEAQ (reference sequence). The CDR3 coding sequence is TGTGCCAGCAGCTTACCCCTCGGCGGAGGTGAAAGCACCGGGGAGCTGTTTTTT. Its translation: CASSLPLGGGESTGELFF.

The sample holds one count of this clone. The V and J genes are TRBV2 and TRBJ2-5; 7 bases fit TRBD1. The CDR3 length is 17 residues. With V trimmed by 9 bases and J by 3 bases, 19 bases remained unmatched. The V gene's germline CDR1 is SNHLY and CDR2 FYNNEI. The CDR3 DNA reads TGTGCCAGGAGGGCGCCCACTTGGACAGGATTAGAAGAGACCCAGTACTTC. It is translated as CARRAPTWTGLEETQYF.

The rearrangement links TRBV7-9 to TRBJ1-2; tentative D call: TRBD1 (5 bases). Trimming stripped 5 bases from V and 1 base from J, with 14 bases between. There are 15 residues in the CDR3. The germline gives CDR1 SEHNR, CDR2 FQNEAQ (reference sequence). CDR3 nucleotides: TGTGCCAGCAGCCTGGGTTCGGGACTTAACTATGGCTACACCTTC. The encoded protein is CASSLGSGLNYGYTF.

The V gene is TRBV7-3, the J gene TRBJ2-7; unclear D gene. CDR1 is SGHTA, CDR2 FQGTGA, per germline. The V end was cut by 3 bases, the J end by 2 bases, with 14 bases between. CDR3 length equals 15 residues. The CDR3 sequence: CASSLIAKEPYEQYF. In nucleotides, the CDR3 is TGTGCCAGCAGCTTGATAGCCAAGGAGCCCTACGAGCAGTACTTC.

V is TRBV7-2 and J is TRBJ2-2; tentative D call: TRBD1 (6 bases). This CDR3 is built from 14 residues. Germline V lookup: CDR1 SGHTA, CDR2 FQGNSA. The germline V and J ends were trimmed by 1 base and 7 bases, with 10 bases remaining between them. CDR3 nucleotide sequence: TGTGCCAGCAGCTTAGAAGGGGGTAACGGGGAGCTGTTTTTT. Translation gives CASSLEGGNGELFF.

The chain recombines TRBV18 with TRBJ1-5, with D hard to call. The CDR3 loop spans 13 amino acids. CDR1 is KGHSH, CDR2 LQKENI, per germline. Between the trimmed V and J ends, which lost 3 bases and 5 bases, there was a span of 8 bases. Here the CDR3 DNA reads TGTGCCAGCTCACCGGGCGGGGATCAGCCCCAGCATTTT. Translated, it gives CASSPGGDQPQHF.

J is TRBJ2-7 and V is TRBV5-8; 8 bases map to TRBD1. The ends lost 5 bases at V and 4 bases at J; junction bases unmatched: 5. This CDR3 has 13 amino acids. The germline V gene has CDR1 SGHTS and CDR2 YDEGEE. The CDR3: CASRRTGKYEQYF. CDR3 nucleotide sequence: TGTGCCAGCAGGAGGACAGGGAAGTACGAGCAGTACTTC.

The rearrangement joins TRBV18 to TRBJ2-3; unclear D gene. The CDR3 is 15 residues long. V was shortened by 4 bases and J by 6 bases, with 17 bases between the two germline ends. In germline, CDR1 is KGHSH, CDR2 LQKENI. The DNA of the CDR3 is TGTGCCAGCTCACTAAACACTAATAGCCCGGATACGCAGTATTTT. This codes for CASSLNTNSPDTQYF.

The chain uses TRBV5-1 and TRBJ2-1; D uncertain. V lost 4 bases, J lost 5 bases, and 19 bases lay in between. This CDR3 region has 16 residues. Germline CDR1 SGHRS, CDR2 YFSETQ. The CDR3 nucleotides read TGCGCCAGCAGCACCCTTAGAGGAAACGACCACAATGAGCAGTTCTTC. Amino acid sequence: CASSTLRGNDHNEQFF.

This rearrangement joins TRBV7-7 to TRBJ1-3; D not certain. V lost 6 bases to trimming and J lost 2 bases, with 8 bases between them. Germline values: CDR1 SSHAT, CDR2 FNYEAQ (reference sequence). This CDR3 is 13 amino acids long. The CDR3 DNA reads as TGTGCCAGCAGTTCAGGCCCTGGAAACACCATATATTTT. Residues: CASSSGPGNTIYF.

The V gene is TRBV5-8, the J gene TRBJ2-5, with 13 bases lining up with TRBD2. The V gene end was trimmed by 4 bases and the J gene end by 1 base; junction bases not matched to a gene: 4. CDR1 and CDR2 from the germline V gene are SGHTS and YDEGEE. This CDR3 is 16 amino acids long. The CDR3 sequence: CASSRGLAGPQETQYF. The CDR3 DNA follows: TGTGCCAGCAGCCGGGGACTAGCGGGGCCCCAAGAGACCCAGTACTTC.

This rearrangement joins TRBV11-2 to TRBJ1-3; D is uncertain. CDR1 and CDR2 (germline): SGHAT, FQNNGV. The CDR3 covers 17 residues. Trimming took 1 base from V and 0 from J, leaving 13 bases between them. The CDR3 coding sequence is TGTGCCAGCAGCTTAGGAGGTCAGATCTTCTCTGGAAACACCATATATTTT. Its protein product is CASSLGGQIFSGNTIYF.

This chain uses TRBV6-1 with TRBJ1-1, with TRBD1 identical over 7 bases. The CDR3 has 13 residues. The V gene end was trimmed by 6 bases and the J gene end by 5 bases; junction bases not matched to a gene: 6. Per the germline V gene, CDR1 is MNHNS and CDR2 is SASEGT. This CDR3 reads CASRADRVTEAFF. The CDR3 coding sequence is TGTGCCAGCAGGGCAGACAGGGTAACTGAAGCTTTCTTT.

Turning to this clone: An end of the junction does not agree with germline; a read error may underlie this. The sample has other DNA sequences that encode this CDR3 too. V is TRBV5-6 and J is TRBJ1-1; no definite D call. CDR3 size: 15 residues. Germline CDR1 and CDR2: SGHDT and YYEEEE. The CDR3 nucleotides read TGTGCCAGCAGCTCCCCCGGCAGGATGAACACTGAAGCTTTTTTT. Protein: CASSSPGRMNTEAFF. The full variable domain, completed using reference TRBV5-6 and TRBJ1-1, is DAGVTQSPTHLIKTRGQQVTLRCSPKSGHDTVSWYQQALGQGPQFIFQYYEEEERQRGNFPDRFSGHQFPNYSSELNVNALLLGDSALYLCASSSPGRMNTEAFFGQGTRLTVV.

With regard to this clone: The same CDR3 is also encoded by other DNA sequences in this sample. The chain employs TRBV6-1 and TRBJ2-7; no clear D. V was pared by 11 bases and J by 2 bases, with 13 bases between. Per the germline V gene, CDR1 is MNHNS and CDR2 is SASEGT. The CDR3 runs 12 residues. The CDR3 spells CASRRQTYEQYF. The DNA for the CDR3 is TGTGCCTCTAGAAGGCAGACCTACGAGCAGTACTTC.

The chain has TRBV5-1 and TRBJ2-1; TRBD2 aligns across 8 bases. The V segment lost 0 bases and the J segment 4 bases; nucleotides outside the gene matches: 3. Germline lookup yields CDR1 SGHRS and CDR2 YFSETQ. The CDR3 spans 15 residues. CDR3 amino acids: CASSLVQREYNEQFF. CDR3 nucleotides: TGCGCCAGCAGCTTGGTTCAGCGGGAGTACAATGAGCAGTTCTTC.

V usage is TRBV7-2 and J usage is TRBJ2-7; D is ambiguous. Germline V gives CDR1 SGHTA, CDR2 FQGNSA. V was trimmed by 4 bases and J by 0 bases, leaving 10 bases between them. The CDR3 runs to 14 residues. The CDR3 sequence is CASSSLSASYEQYF. The CDR3 DNA sequence: TGTGCCAGCAGCTCTTTGAGTGCCTCCTACGAGCAGTACTTC.

The chain couples TRBV6-1 to TRBJ1-2; no reliable D call. The CDR3 loop spans 15 amino acids. V lost 6 bases to trimming and J lost 4 bases, with 18 bases between them. Germline-derived CDR1 and CDR2 are MNHNS and SASEGT. CDR3: CASREPGDRIYGYTF. In DNA form, the CDR3 reads TGTGCCAGCAGGGAACCCGGGGATAGGATCTATGGCTACACCTTC.

V and J are TRBV6-4 and TRBJ2-1, with TRBD2 matching over 7 bases. This CDR3 is built from 16 residues. Germline-derived CDR1 and CDR2 are MRHNA and SNTAGT. V trimming: 3 bases; J trimming: 6 bases; junction bases outside the gene matches: 11. CDR3 sequence reads: CASSELGRSGVNEQFF. The CDR3 DNA follows: TGTGCCAGCAGTGAATTGGGTCGGAGCGGGGTCAATGAGCAGTTCTTC.

The V call is TRBV9, the J call TRBJ2-2; the D gene is possibly TRBD1 (6 bases). Germline V gene sequence: CDR1 SGDLS, CDR2 YYNGEE. Trimming took 4 bases from V and 8 from J, leaving 18 bases between them. There are 15 residues in the CDR3. Written as DNA, the CDR3 is TGTGCCAGCAGCCCAGAACAGGGTCCTGGAGGGGAGCTGTTTTTT. Residues: CASSPEQGPGGELFF.

The rearrangement joins TRBV6-6 to TRBJ2-5, with D unresolved. V was clipped by 7 bases and J by 2 bases, with 17 bases between them. Per the germline V gene, CDR1 is MNHNY and CDR2 is SVGAGI (reference sequence). The CDR3 has 15 amino acids. CDR3 sequence reads: CASKRIMASQETQYF. CDR3 nucleotide sequence: TGTGCCAGCAAACGAATCATGGCAAGTCAAGAGACCCAGTACTTC.

This chain links TRBV10-2 with TRBJ2-1; D is ambiguous. The V end was cut by 3 bases, the J end by 5 bases, with 5 bases between. The germline gives CDR1 WSHSY, CDR2 SAAADI. The CDR3 runs to 12 residues. In nucleotides, the CDR3 is TGCGCCAGCAGTGACTCGGACAATGAGCAGTTCTTC. Its protein is CASSDSDNEQFF.

V is TRBV9 and J is TRBJ2-3; 9 positions match TRBD2. The V gene's germline CDR1 is SGDLS and CDR2 YYNGEE. There are 13 residues in the CDR3. The ends lost 7 bases at V and 5 bases at J; junction bases unmatched: 5. The DNA of the CDR3 is TGTGCCAGCGCTAGCGGGAACAAAGATACGCAGTATTTT. It yields the protein CASASGNKDTQYF. Full variable domain (outside the CDR3, taken from reference TRBV9 and TRBJ2-3): DSGVTQTPKHLITATGQRVTLRCSPRSGDLSVYWYQQSLDQGLQFLIQYYNGEERAKGNILERFSAQQFPDLHSELNLSSLELGDSALYFCASASGNKDTQYFGPGTRLTVL.